Presented here are 30 T cell receptor beta chains from one specimen sequenced in a study of Graves' ophthalmopathy and Graves' hyperthyroidism. For repertoire sequencing, the TCR beta CDR3 regions were amplified from RNA transcripts. HTBI-primed first-round RT-PCR preceded second-round multiplex PCR. One entry per CDR3 protein results from TCRdb running MiXCR on the multiplex PCR reads. In the table there are around 670,000 distinct CDR3 sequences, roughly 40% of which are singletons. The sample taken for sequencing was peripheral blood. All receptors derive from an adult man with Graves' ophthalmopathy.

Remarks on this clonotype: A much larger clone sits a single nucleotide away, making a read error possible. V usage is TRBV20-1 and J usage is TRBJ1-5; D is ambiguous. V was pared by 7 bases and J by 0 bases, with 13 bases between. The CDR3 length is 14 residues. Per the germline V gene, CDR1 is DFQATT and CDR2 is SNEGSKA (reference sequence). The DNA for the CDR3 is TGCAGTGTTAGTCGTGGGAATAGCAATCAGCCCCAGCATTTT. It encodes CSVSRGNSNQPQHF.

This clonotype occurred many times. The V gene is TRBV11-2, the J gene TRBJ2-5, with D perhaps assigned TRBD1 or TRBD2 (5 bases each). The CDR3 totals 14 residues. CDR1 and CDR2 from the germline V gene are SGHAT and FQNNGV. V lost 1 base to trimming and J lost 5 bases, with 11 bases between them. The CDR3 coding sequence is TGTGCCAGCAGCTTAGGAGGGGTAGGGGAGACCCAGTACTTC. This encodes CASSLGGVGETQYF.

The V gene is TRBV7-9, the J gene TRBJ1-2; D gene uncertain. The germline gives CDR1 SEHNR, CDR2 FQNEAQ (reference sequence). V lost 8 bases and J 0 bases, leaving 16 bases between the germline ends. The length of the CDR3 is 15 residues. The CDR3 DNA sequence: TGTGCCAGCGCCAAAGCCGCGGGGACTAACTATGGCTACACCTTC. Its translation: CASAKAAGTNYGYTF.

V and J are TRBV11-1 and TRBJ1-1, with 7 bases that match TRBD1. Germline values: CDR1 SGHAT, CDR2 FQDESV (reference sequence). The ends lost 8 bases at V and 2 bases at J; junction bases unmatched: 20. CDR3 size: 18 residues. DNA of the CDR3: TGTGCCAGCTCACCAAGGAGGACAGGTCTCGCCCTCAACACTGAAGCTTTCTTT. Its protein product is CASSPRRTGLALNTEAFF. Variable domain in full (rest from reference TRBV11-1 and TRBJ1-1): EAEVAQSPRYKITEKSQAVAFWCDPISGHATLYWYRQILGQGPELLVQFQDESVVDDSQLPKDRFSAERLKGVDSTLKIQPAELGDSAMYLCASSPRRTGLALNTEAFFGQGTRLTVV.

This rearrangement joins TRBV10-2 to TRBJ1-5; D is ambiguous. This CDR3 is 14 amino acids long. Germline V gives CDR1 WSHSY, CDR2 SAAADI. V was clipped by 8 bases and J by 3 bases, with 14 bases between them. The DNA for the CDR3 is TGCGCCAGCTGGGAGTCGGGTACCAATCAGCCCCAGCATTTT. Amino acid sequence: CASWESGTNQPQHF.

This clonotype was recorded a few times. Mismatch with germline at one junction end may stem from a read error. This chain uses TRBV10-3 with TRBJ2-5; maybe TRBD1 (5 bases). The CDR3 contains 15 residues. Germline V gives CDR1 ENHRY, CDR2 SYGVKD. This CDR3 reads CASSEAGHDKWTQYF. The CDR3 region has the DNA TGTGCCAGCAGTGAAGCAGGACATGACAAGTGGACCCAGTACTTC.

This clonotype occurred many times. The rearrangement links TRBV15 to TRBJ1-2; the D is unclear. V gave up 6 bases and J gave up 4 bases, with 18 bases separating them. The CDR3 is 15 residues long. In germline, CDR1 is LNHNV, CDR2 YYDKDF (reference sequence). The CDR3 nucleotides read TGTGCCACCAGTACGGGAACAGCTCGCAGCTATGGCTACACCTTC. This codes for CATSTGTARSYGYTF.

The rearrangement joins TRBV20-1 to TRBJ1-4; D is uncertain. The CDR3 sequence is 11 residues long. Per germline, CDR1 DFQATT and CDR2 SNEGSKA (reference sequence). The CDR3 nucleotides are TGCATGAGCACCTTCGGTGAAAAACTGTTTTTT. Residues: CMSTFGEKLFF.

The chain carries TRBV5-6 and TRBJ1-1; 7 bases agree with TRBD1. CDR3 length equals 19 residues. Germline-derived CDR1 and CDR2 are SGHDT and YYEEEE. V shed 0 bases and J 7 bases; nucleotides not matched to a gene: 21. CDR3 nucleotides: TGTGCCAGCAGCTTGGACAGGGGTTTACGGAAGTCCGGGGCCGATGAAGCTTTCTTT. Protein product: CASSLDRGLRKSGADEAFF.

In this sample, this clonotype turned up many times. The rearrangement uses TRBV2 and TRBJ1-1, with TRBD1 matching over 8 bases. This CDR3 is built from 14 residues. Trimming removed 7 bases from V and 4 bases from J; junction bases left unmatched: 8. In germline, CDR1 is SNHLY, CDR2 FYNNEI. The CDR3 nucleotides are TGTGCCAGCACCATCCGGGGGACAGGCACTGAAGCTTTCTTT. It specifies CASTIRGTGTEAFF.

The rearrangement links TRBV10-3 to TRBJ2-5; 8 bases are a match to TRBD1. The CDR3 runs 13 residues. With V trimmed by 7 bases and J by 1 base, 2 bases remained unmatched. Looked up from germline, CDR1 is ENHRY and CDR2 is SYGVKD. This chain's CDR3 is CAITGGIQETQYF. CDR3 bases: TGTGCCATCACAGGGGGCATCCAAGAGACCCAGTACTTC.

V usage is TRBV10-3 and J usage is TRBJ1-1; D uncertain. CDR1 is ENHRY and CDR2 is SYGVKD in the germline V gene. CDR3 size: 14 residues. Trimming removed 2 bases from V and 5 bases from J, with 12 bases in between. CDR3 sequence (DNA): TGTGCCATCAGTGAGAAAGGACCGTCAACTGAAGCTTTCTTT. Its protein product is CAISEKGPSTEAFF.

Comments on this clonotype: The CDR3 end shows no conserved phenylalanine or tryptophan, and so a read error is likely. This chain connects TRBV6-5 to TRBJ1-6; 7 nucleotides agree with TRBD1. This CDR3 is built from 14 residues. Germline V gene sequence: CDR1 MNHEY, CDR2 SVGAGI. Unmatched junction bases numbered 10, after V lost 10 bases and J lost 7 bases. CDR3 DNA: TGTGCCACCTCCAAGGGGGCGAAGAATTCACCCCTCCACCTT. Protein sequence: CATSKGAKNSPLHL.

As for this clonotype: The junction departs from the called germline gene at one end, perhaps through a read error. The DNA for the CDR3 is TGTGCCAGGAGCTTCAATAGGGACGAGCAGTACTTC. It codes for CARSFNRDEQYF. The chain has TRBV7-2 and TRBJ2-7; D ambiguous. Germline V gene lookup returns CDR1 SGHTA and CDR2 FQGNSA. The CDR3 is 12 residues long.

About this clonotype itself: This CDR3 is missing its conserved last phenylalanine or tryptophan, likely due to a read error. The V and J genes are TRBV4-1 and TRBJ2-7; TRBD2 matches at 9 bases. Trimming at V came to 2 bases and at J to 0 bases, leaving 8 bases not matched to a gene. Germline assignment: CDR1 MGHRA and CDR2 YSYEKL. CDR3 length: 17 residues. CDR3 nucleotides: TGCGCCAGCAGCCAATTTATAGCGGGGGCTTACTCCTACGAGCAGTACTGC. This translates into CASSQFIAGAYSYEQYC.

About this clonotype: A much larger clone lies a single base off, so this may be a read error. The CDR3 ends on some other residue instead of the conserved phenylalanine or tryptophan, so this is likely a read error. The chain combines TRBV7-8 with TRBJ1-2, with D hard to call. Germline V lookup: CDR1 SGHVS, CDR2 FQNEAQ. There are 14 residues in the CDR3. V was trimmed by 5 bases and J by 8 bases, leaving 18 bases between them. The CDR3: CASSPLPVSGGYTL. The CDR3 DNA reads as TGTGCCAGCAGCCCCCTCCCAGTCTCTGGGGGCTACACCCTC.

Points on this clonotype: Given the absence of the conserved phenylalanine or tryptophan at the CDR3 end, a read error is likely. The chain is built from TRBV7-9 and TRBJ2-2; D might be TRBD1 (6 bases). Per the germline V gene, CDR1 is SEHNR and CDR2 is FQNEAQ (reference sequence). The CDR3 is 15 amino acids. CDR3 nucleotides: TGTGCCAGCAGCATACAGGGTAGTGGCACCGGCGAGCTGTTTATT. The encoded protein is CASSIQGSGTGELFI.

This clonotype was found a few times. The V call is TRBV7-9, the J call TRBJ2-2, with 12 bases fitting TRBD2. In germline, CDR1 is SEHNR, CDR2 FQNEAQ (reference sequence). The CDR3 runs 17 residues. J was trimmed by 2 bases and V by 6 bases; bases with no gene match: 7. The CDR3 DNA is TGTGCCAGCAGGGACGGACTAGCGGGATTCAACACCGGGGAGCTGTTTTTT. Residues: CASRDGLAGFNTGELFF.

J is TRBJ2-2 and V is TRBV19, with D possibly TRBD1 on 5 matching bases. CDR1 LNHDA and CDR2 SQIVND come from the germline V gene (reference sequence). The CDR3 contains 17 residues. V lost 6 bases, J lost 2 bases, and 19 bases lay in between. The CDR3: CASSDLGAGLNTGELFF. DNA for the CDR3: TGTGCCAGTAGCGACCTAGGGGCAGGGCTTAACACCGGGGAGCTGTTTTTT.

This clonotype was observed a handful of times. This chain links TRBV19 with TRBJ2-2, with D uncertain. This CDR3 has 17 amino acids. Germline assignment: CDR1 LNHDA and CDR2 SQIVND (reference sequence). V was cut by 4 bases and J by 6 bases, with 21 bases left in between. Here the CDR3 reads CASSTNHRAGWAGELFF. The CDR3 DNA sequence: TGTGCCAGTAGTACGAATCACCGGGCCGGATGGGCCGGGGAGCTGTTTTTT.

A remark on this clonotype: This clone may be a read error of a much larger clone one base away. The chain joins TRBV7-2 to TRBJ1-1; D call uncertain. CDR1 is SGHTA and CDR2 is FQGNSA in the germline V gene. CDR3 length: 11 residues. In DNA, the CDR3 is TGTGCCAGCAGCTTAACCCTTGAAGCTTCCTTT. This sequence encodes CASSLTLEASF.

Ten or more counts support this clonotype. The chain has TRBV6-5 and TRBJ1-6; TRBD1 aligns across 10 bases. Germline CDR1 and CDR2: MNHEY and SVGAGI. This CDR3 contains 13 residues. V lost 10 bases, J lost 6 bases, and 3 bases stayed unmatched. The CDR3 reads CAIRDRGNSPLHF. CDR3 bases: TGTGCCATTAGGGACAGGGGTAATTCACCCCTCCACTTT.

V gene TRBV5-1 combines with J gene TRBJ1-3; D not resolved. V lost 2 bases and J 4 bases, leaving 13 bases between the germline ends. The germline CDR1 and CDR2 sequences are SGHRS and YFSETQ. The CDR3 totals 15 residues. The CDR3 DNA reads as TGCGCCAGCAGCTTTGACGATCTTCCCGGAAACACCATATATTTT. Its translation: CASSFDDLPGNTIYF.

This clonotype was observed at least ten times. This chain connects TRBV7-9 to TRBJ1-2; 7 nucleotides match TRBD1. The CDR3 has 14 residues. Germline assignment: CDR1 SEHNR and CDR2 FQNEAQ (reference sequence). V gave up 1 base and J gave up 3 bases; unmatched junction bases: 2. The CDR3 region has the DNA TGTGCCAGCAGCTTAGGGGACAGCCACTATGGCTACACCTTC. Protein: CASSLGDSHYGYTF.

The chain links TRBV9 to TRBJ2-7; the D is unclear. This CDR3 is built from 16 residues. V was cut by 4 bases and J by 3 bases, with 20 bases left in between. Germline V gene lookup returns CDR1 SGDLS and CDR2 YYNGEE. The CDR3 nucleotides are TGTGCCAGCAGCCCTTCCGTGGGATTTTCTGACTACGAGCAGTACTTC. It encodes CASSPSVGFSDYEQYF.

J is TRBJ1-2 and V is TRBV28, with 9 positions matching TRBD1. The CDR3 contains 12 residues. Unmatched junction bases numbered 6, after V lost 9 bases and J lost 7 bases. The germline V gene encodes CDR1 MDHEN and CDR2 SYDVKM. CDR3 protein: CARNRGRGGYTF. CDR3 sequence (DNA): TGTGCCAGGAACAGGGGGCGCGGTGGCTACACCTTC.

As concerns this clonotype: A single base separates this from a much larger clone, so it may be a read error. This chain links TRBV7-9 with TRBJ2-7; possible D gene TRBD1, 5 bases. The CDR3 runs to 13 residues. V lost 6 bases to trimming and J lost 6 bases, with 15 bases between them. Germline V lookup: CDR1 SEHNR, CDR2 FQNEAQ (reference sequence). CDR3 region: CASSTQGRCEQYF. In DNA form, the CDR3 reads TGTGCCAGCAGTACTCAGGGTCGCTGCGAGCAGTACTTC.

This clonotype was observed a few times. This chain connects TRBV20-1 to TRBJ2-7, with 11 positions matching TRBD2. V was pared by 0 bases and J by 4 bases, with 14 bases of the junction left unmatched. The CDR3 consists of 18 residues. Germline V gives CDR1 DFQATT, CDR2 SNEGSKA (reference sequence). CDR3 nucleotide sequence: TGCAGTGCTAGAGATCGGGCTAGCGGGAGGCCGTCCTATTACGAGCAGTACTTC. Translated: CSARDRASGRPSYYEQYF.

For this clonotype: The final CDR3 position lacks the conserved phenylalanine or tryptophan, pointing to a likely read error. The chain links TRBV14 to TRBJ2-2; weak D call: TRBD2 (5 bases). The CDR3 extends over 14 amino acids. Trimming removed 8 bases at V and 4 bases at J, with 14 bases between. Germline assignment: CDR1 SGHDN and CDR2 FVKESK. The CDR3 DNA reads TGTGCCAGCTCGAGCGGTTGGCCCACCGGGGAGCTGTTTTCT. It is translated as CASSSGWPTGELFS.

The gene calls are TRBV7-9 and TRBJ2-5; TRBD2 matches 7 bases. This CDR3 has 16 residues. From germline, CDR1 is SEHNR and CDR2 FQNEAQ (reference sequence). With 3 bases clipped from V and 5 bases from J, the junction kept 12 bases outside the gene matches. In nucleotides, the CDR3 is TGTGCCAGCAGCTTGATCCTAGCGGCAGCGGGTGAGACCCAGTACTTC. As protein: CASSLILAAAGETQYF.